This passage covers 8 T cell receptor beta chains from one sample sequenced in a study of vaccination and CD4 T cells after COVID-19. Sample treatment: roughly 11-day PBMC culture with coronavirus spike peptide pools or control peptides (ViraFEST assay). An Oncomine TCR Beta short-read assay was used to sequence the DNA from cultured CD4+ T cells. One entry per CDR3 protein, called by TCRdb with MiXCR from the PCR reads. The profile covers about 20,000 distinct CDR3 sequences, with roughly 47% appearing a single time and over 7% taken by the ten largest. No antigens are known for them. Sequenced material: CD4+ T cells from blood, cultured in vitro. These receptors were obtained from a human donor who had recovered from COVID-19.

This clonotype showed up just a few times. This chain connects TRBV12-3 or TRBV12-4 to TRBJ1-3; unclear D gene. The CDR3 is 16 residues long. The V end lost 4 bases, the J end lost 7 bases, and 20 bases lay between the germline ends. The CDR3 nucleotides read TGTGCCAGCAGTTCACCAATAGCGGACCGTGGGAACACCATATATTTT. This encodes CASSSPIADRGNTIYF.

The rearrangement links TRBV20-1 to TRBJ1-2; no firm D call. The CDR3 has 11 residues. V dropped 2 bases and J dropped 8 bases, with 9 bases sitting between them. CDR1 is DFQATT and CDR2 is SNEGSKA in the germline V gene (reference sequence). CDR3 loop: CSARSSYGYTF. Written as DNA, the CDR3 is TGCAGTGCTAGATCTTCATACGGCTACACCTTC.

The CDR3 DNA reads as TGTGCCACCAGCAGAAAGGTCCGGGGGTACAATGAGCAGTTCTTC. Amino acids: CATSRKVRGYNEQFF. The chain uses TRBV15 and TRBJ2-1; D is perhaps TRBD2 (6 bases). There are 15 residues in the CDR3. The V gene lost 2 bases and the J gene lost 4 bases, with 12 bases spanning the gap. The germline CDR1 and CDR2 sequences are LNHNV and YYDKDF (reference sequence).

This clonotype occurred a few times. The rearrangement uses TRBV20-1 and TRBJ1-3; unclear D gene. V gave up 5 bases and J gave up 8 bases, with 19 bases separating them. There are 14 residues in the CDR3. Per the germline V gene, CDR1 is DFQATT and CDR2 is SNEGSKA (reference sequence). The CDR3: CSAPSTGTGDTIYF. The CDR3 nucleotides read TGCAGTGCTCCCTCGACCGGTACGGGAGACACCATATATTTT.

The J gene is TRBJ1-2, the V gene TRBV30; a weak D match, TRBD1 (5 bases). This CDR3 comprises 16 residues. Germline V gene sequence: CDR1 GTSNPN, CDR2 SVGIG (reference sequence). Deletions cut 2 bases from V and 4 bases from J, with 20 bases between. CDR3 sequence: CAWSPPHGASSYGYTF. The CDR3 region has the DNA TGTGCCTGGAGTCCCCCCCACGGGGCCTCCTCCTATGGCTACACCTTC.

This clonotype was observed a few times. The chain couples TRBV15 to TRBJ1-5; D is unclear. Germline values: CDR1 LNHNV, CDR2 YYDKDF (reference sequence). V was cut by 3 bases and J by 0 bases, with 6 bases left in between. This CDR3 region has 14 residues. The CDR3 loop reads CATSRDFSNQPQHF. The CDR3 DNA is TGTGCCACCAGCAGGGATTTTAGCAATCAGCCCCAGCATTTT.

There are a few counts of this clonotype. The chain employs TRBV14 and TRBJ1-2; no reliable D call. CDR3 length: 13 residues. Trimming took 0 bases from V and 8 from J, leaving 10 bases between them. Germline V lookup: CDR1 SGHDN, CDR2 FVKESK. CDR3 sequence (DNA): TGTGCCAGCAGCCAAGACTTTGCGGCGGGCTACACCTTC. It translates to CASSQDFAAGYTF.

The chain carries TRBV20-1 and TRBJ2-4; 9 bases agree with TRBD2. The CDR3 sequence is 15 residues long. The V gene's germline CDR1 is DFQATT and CDR2 SNEGSKA (reference sequence). Germline trimming cut 0 bases from V and 13 bases from J; bases unmatched to any gene: 13. DNA of the CDR3: TGCAGTGCTAGAGATAGCGGGAGCGCACACGGGTTACAGTACTTC. Translation gives CSARDSGSAHGLQYF.